This TCR beta chain is drawn from a study of breast tumors, draining lymph nodes, adjacent tissues. Study-wide results and caveats: Tumors had less TCR diversity than lymph nodes, more than nontumor tissue. That most tumor T cells come from lymph nodes remained unproven. Data fit most tumor T cells coming from lymph node, expanding in tumor.

As regards this clonotype: What it recognizes is unknown.

Samples came from axillary lymph nodes draining the breast cancer. Looked up from germline, CDR1 is MNHNS and CDR2 is SASEGT. This CDR3 has 14 residues. The V and J ends lost 2 bases and 10 bases respectively, with 15 bases between them. TCRdb independently ran MiXCR on the multiplex PCR reads; one entry per CDR3 protein. The repertoire consists of approximately 88,000 distinct CDR3 sequences, with roughly 30% occurring once and the leading ten covering more than 8%. The clonotype comes from a female donor with breast cancer. Some clones in this sample may be carry-over from other donors' samples. The chain employs TRBV6-1 and TRBJ1-3; D remains unclear. The material sequenced was axillary lymph node tissue. CDR3 coding DNA: TGTGCCAGCAGTGAACTAGGCGGCAGTCGTACCATATATTTT. This sequence encodes CASSELGGSRTIYF.